Shown below are 22 T cell receptor beta chains from a single sample sequenced in a study of T cell responses to AZD1222 COVID-19 vaccine. Generated by immunoSEQ multiplex PCR, the TCRdb table keeps only in-frame clones and is missing some. The sample includes 60,000 to 75,000 clones, 70% to 90% of them seen just once. Here the sequenced sample was peripheral blood, taken 28 days after the second AZD1222 dose. These receptors were obtained from an adult who received the AZD1222 COVID-19 vaccine.

The chain is built from TRBV11-3 and TRBJ1-3, with D possibly matching TRBD1 (5 bases). Germline CDR1 SGHNT, CDR2 YENEEA. The CDR3 covers 16 residues. Trimming pared 3 bases from V and 1 base from J, leaving 13 bases between. The CDR3: CASSFSPRASGNTIYF. As DNA, the CDR3 is TGTGCCAGCAGCTTCTCCCCCAGGGCATCTGGAAACACCATATATTTT.

The V gene is TRBV18, the J gene TRBJ2-5, with 7 bases matching TRBD1. CDR3 length: 15 residues. Germline-derived CDR1 and CDR2 are KGHSH and LQKENI. The ends lost 4 bases at V and 2 bases at J; junction bases unmatched: 7. CDR3 amino acids: CASSLDRVGQETQYF. CDR3 bases: TGTGCCAGCTCACTCGACAGGGTTGGGCAAGAGACCCAGTACTTC.

The genes are TRBV7-6 and TRBJ2-1, with 11 nucleotides matching TRBD2. Losses at the gene ends were 5 bases for V and 4 bases for J; bases not matched to a gene: 7. Germline V lookup: CDR1 SGHVS, CDR2 FNYEAQ. The CDR3 is made up of 16 amino acids. The CDR3 region is CASSPAGTSGYNEQFF. The CDR3 nucleotides read TGTGCCAGCAGCCCGGCTGGGACTAGCGGTTACAATGAGCAGTTCTTC. Full variable domain (rest looked up from reference TRBV7-6 and TRBJ2-1): GAGVSQSPRYKVTKRGQDVALRCDPISGHVSLYWYRQALGQGPEFLTYFNYEAQQDKSGLPNDRFSAERPEGSISTLTIQRTEQRDSAMYRCASSPAGTSGYNEQFFGPGTRLTVL.

V is TRBV20-1 and J is TRBJ2-7; D is undetermined. This CDR3 has 11 amino acids. The germline CDR1 and CDR2 sequences are DFQATT and SNEGSKA (reference sequence). Trimming left V 7 bases short and J 4 bases short, with 11 bases between. The CDR3 spells CSGRWGYEQYF. In DNA, the CDR3 is TGCAGTGGACGCTGGGGTTACGAGCAGTACTTC.

The CDR3 DNA reads as TGTGCCAGTAGTTTAGGCACCGCTCCTGGAAACACCATATATTTT. It yields the protein CASSLGTAPGNTIYF. The V call is TRBV19, the J call TRBJ1-3; D is unresolved. The CDR3 has 15 amino acids. The V gene's germline CDR1 is LNHDA and CDR2 SQIVND (reference sequence). V shed 5 bases and J shed 2 bases, with 13 bases lying between them.

The chain couples TRBV2 to TRBJ1-1, with 8 bases that match TRBD1. The ends lost 7 bases at V and 5 bases at J; junction bases unmatched: 12. This CDR3 comprises 15 residues. Germline CDR1 is SNHLY and CDR2 is FYNNEI. The CDR3 region is CASKEGQAPLTEAFF. The CDR3 bases are TGTGCCAGCAAGGAGGGACAGGCCCCTCTTACTGAAGCTTTCTTT.

In its sample, this clone was seen once. V and J are TRBV6-4 and TRBJ1-2; D gene uncertain. Germline V gene sequence: CDR1 MRHNA, CDR2 SNTAGT. The CDR3 consists of 15 residues. V was clipped by 0 bases and J by 4 bases, with 12 bases between them. CDR3 protein: CASSDSRRDGYGYTF. The CDR3 nucleotides read TGTGCCAGCAGTGACTCGAGAAGGGATGGCTATGGCTACACCTTC.

The chain links TRBV6-2 or TRBV6-3 to TRBJ1-2; 7 bases align to TRBD1. The CDR3 consists of 14 residues. After removal of 2 bases from V and 8 bases from J, the junction contained 8 bases not matched to a gene. The germline gives CDR1 MNHEY, CDR2 SVGEGT. This CDR3 reads CASSYPSDRVGYTF. CDR3 bases: TGTGCCAGCAGTTACCCATCAGACAGGGTGGGCTACACCTTC.

J is TRBJ2-2 and V is TRBV7-9; D remains ambiguous. This CDR3 comprises 14 residues. Germline CDR1 reads SEHNR; CDR2 reads FQNEAQ (reference sequence). V was cut by 1 base and J by 2 bases, with 5 bases left in between. This CDR3 reads CASSLGQNTGELFF. In nucleotides, the CDR3 is TGTGCCAGCAGCTTAGGGCAAAACACCGGGGAGCTGTTTTTT.

A single count supports this clone. The V and J genes are TRBV10-3 and TRBJ2-2; possible D gene TRBD2, 6 bases. This CDR3 region has 17 residues. V was trimmed by 0 bases and J by 1 base, leaving 12 bases between them. CDR1 and CDR2 (germline): ENHRY, SYGVKD. The CDR3, as DNA: TGTGCCATCAGTGAGTCGATCTGGCGGGAGAACACCGGGGAGCTGTTTTTT. Translated, it gives CAISESIWRENTGELFF.

This chain uses TRBV15 with TRBJ1-1; no firm D call. The CDR3 is made up of 13 amino acids. The germline CDR1 and CDR2 sequences are LNHNV and YYDKDF (reference sequence). The germline V and J ends were trimmed by 6 bases and 0 bases, with 8 bases remaining between them. As DNA, the CDR3 is TGTGCCACCAGGCACGGATTGAACACTGAAGCTTTCTTT. It yields the protein CATRHGLNTEAFF.

The genes are TRBV10-3 and TRBJ1-2; no clear D. There are 13 residues in the CDR3. V was shortened by 4 bases and J by 1 base, with 7 bases between the two germline ends. Germline CDR1 ENHRY, CDR2 SYGVKD. The chain's CDR3 is CAISGQVNYGYTF. The CDR3 DNA reads TGTGCCATCAGTGGTCAGGTTAACTATGGCTACACCTTC.

The V and J genes are TRBV6-4 and TRBJ2-3; D tentatively fits TRBD1 or TRBD2 (5 bases each). Germline lookup yields CDR1 MRHNA and CDR2 SNTAGT. The CDR3 has 15 residues. Trimming removed 6 bases at V and 1 base at J, with 14 bases between. The CDR3 coding sequence is TGTGCCAGCAGCCGAGGGACGTACCGCACAGATACGCAGTATTTT. Protein sequence: CASSRGTYRTDTQYF.

This chain's CDR3 is CASSWTVPDTQYF. CDR3 DNA sequence: TGTGCCAGCAGCTGGACTGTCCCAGATACGCAGTATTTT. The J gene is TRBJ2-3, the V gene TRBV7-2; D might be TRBD2 (5 bases). Germline V gene lookup returns CDR1 SGHTA and CDR2 FQGNSA. The CDR3 runs 13 residues. The ends were cut back, 4 bases at V and 4 bases at J, with 9 bases in the middle.

The sample holds one count of this clone. The rearrangement uses TRBV27 and TRBJ2-7; TRBD2 is a possible D gene (5 bases). CDR1 MNHEY and CDR2 SMNVEV come from the germline V gene (reference sequence). This CDR3 has 13 residues. V gave up 6 bases and J gave up 2 bases, with 11 bases separating them. CDR3: CASSLKRTYEQYF. For the CDR3, the DNA is TGTGCCAGCAGCCTAAAGCGGACCTACGAGCAGTACTTC.

This clone was counted only a few times. The chain carries TRBV6-4 and TRBJ2-3; 7 bases line up with TRBD2. J gave up 0 bases and V 3 bases, and 0 bases lay outside the gene matches. The CDR3 is 14 residues long. Germline values: CDR1 MRHNA, CDR2 SNTAGT. For the CDR3, the DNA is TGTGCCAGCAGTGAGCGGGGGAGCACAGATACGCAGTATTTT. The encoded protein is CASSERGSTDTQYF.

V usage is TRBV5-8 and J usage is TRBJ2-7; D is unresolved. The CDR3 extends over 15 amino acids. Per the germline V gene, CDR1 is SGHTS and CDR2 is YDEGEE. V was clipped by 1 base and J by 1 base, with 12 bases between them. The CDR3 reads CASSLHRVRSYEQYF. In nucleotides, the CDR3 is TGTGCCAGCAGCTTGCATCGGGTCCGGTCCTACGAGCAGTACTTC.

The chain joins TRBV5-1 to TRBJ1-1, with D perhaps matching TRBD1 (5 bases). The germline CDR1 and CDR2 sequences are SGHRS and YFSETQ. This CDR3 has 14 residues. V was clipped by 4 bases and J by 4 bases, with 14 bases between them. In DNA form, the CDR3 reads TGCGCCAGCAGCCCCAGGGTGGGGGGCACTGAAGCTTTCTTT. Protein sequence: CASSPRVGGTEAFF.

This sequence joins TRBV4-1 and TRBJ1-1, with D unclear. Germline-derived CDR1 and CDR2 are MGHRA and YSYEKL. V dropped 1 base and J dropped 1 base, with 19 bases sitting between them. This CDR3 has 18 amino acids. The CDR3 region has the DNA TGCGCCAGCAGCCAAGGATCAGGCAGCATGAAGGGGAACACTGAAGCTTTCTTT. Translated: CASSQGSGSMKGNTEAFF.

Written as DNA, the CDR3 is TGCGCCAGCAGCCAGGACAGGGGCTACGAGCAGTACTTC. It translates to CASSQDRGYEQYF. The chain couples TRBV4-3 to TRBJ2-7, with TRBD1 matching 9 bases. Germline V CDR1 and CDR2: LGHNA, YSLEER. With V trimmed by 3 bases and J by 3 bases, 0 bases remained unmatched. CDR3 length: 13 residues.

CDR3: CSASLDEQFF. CDR3 DNA sequence: TGCAGTGCTAGTCTTGATGAGCAGTTCTTC. J is TRBJ2-1 and V is TRBV20-1; D is unclear. This CDR3 region has 10 residues. V gave up 3 bases and J gave up 8 bases, with 5 bases separating them. Germline V gene sequence: CDR1 DFQATT, CDR2 SNEGSKA (reference sequence).

The CDR3 DNA is TGTGCTTCAGGTGGGATGGAGACCCAGTACTTC. It codes for CASGGMETQYF. This chain links TRBV10-3 with TRBJ2-5; no clear D gene. The CDR3 spans 11 residues. Per germline, CDR1 ENHRY and CDR2 SYGVKD.